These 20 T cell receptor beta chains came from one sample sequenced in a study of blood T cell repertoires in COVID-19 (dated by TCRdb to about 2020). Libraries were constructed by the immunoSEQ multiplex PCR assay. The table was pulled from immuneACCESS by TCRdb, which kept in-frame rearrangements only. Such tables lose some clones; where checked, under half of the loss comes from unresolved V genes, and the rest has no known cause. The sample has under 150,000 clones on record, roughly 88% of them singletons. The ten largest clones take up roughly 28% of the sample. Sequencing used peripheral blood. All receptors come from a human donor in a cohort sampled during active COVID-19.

The CDR3 loop is CASSYSFGGRGEQFF. DNA for the CDR3: TGTGCCAGCAGTTACTCGTTCGGAGGACGCGGTGAGCAGTTCTTC. The V and J genes are TRBV6-5 and TRBJ2-1; a weak D match, TRBD2 (5 bases). Germline assignment: CDR1 MNHEY and CDR2 SVGAGI. V was clipped by 0 bases and J by 9 bases, with 15 bases between them. This CDR3 is 15 amino acids long.

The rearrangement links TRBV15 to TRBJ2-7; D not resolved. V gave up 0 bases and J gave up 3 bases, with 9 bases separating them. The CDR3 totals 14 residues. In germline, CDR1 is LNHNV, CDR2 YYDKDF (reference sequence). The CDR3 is CATSRDSQVYEQYF. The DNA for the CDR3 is TGTGCCACCAGCAGAGATAGTCAGGTCTACGAGCAGTACTTC. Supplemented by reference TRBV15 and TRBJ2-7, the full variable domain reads DAMVIQNPRYQVTQFGKPVTLSCSQTLNHNVMYWYQQKSSQAPKLLFHYYDKDFNNEADTPDNFQSRRPNTSFCFLDIRSPGLGDTAMYLCATSRDSQVYEQYFGPGTRLTVT.

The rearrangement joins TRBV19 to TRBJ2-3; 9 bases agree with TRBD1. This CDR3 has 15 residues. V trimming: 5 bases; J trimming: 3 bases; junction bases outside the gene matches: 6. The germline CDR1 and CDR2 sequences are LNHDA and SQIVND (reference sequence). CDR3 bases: TGTGCCAGTAGTGGACAGGGGACCCTTACAGATACGCAGTATTTT. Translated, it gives CASSGQGTLTDTQYF.

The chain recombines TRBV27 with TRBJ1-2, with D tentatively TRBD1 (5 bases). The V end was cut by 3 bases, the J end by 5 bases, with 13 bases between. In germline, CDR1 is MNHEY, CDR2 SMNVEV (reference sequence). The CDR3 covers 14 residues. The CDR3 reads CASSLRGGGYGYTF. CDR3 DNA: TGTGCCAGCAGTTTGCGCGGGGGAGGGTATGGCTACACCTTC.

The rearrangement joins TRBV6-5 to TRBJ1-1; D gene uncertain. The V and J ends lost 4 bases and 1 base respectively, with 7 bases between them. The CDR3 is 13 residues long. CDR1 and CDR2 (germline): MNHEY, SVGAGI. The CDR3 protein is CASSSGSNTEAFF. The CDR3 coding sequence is TGTGCCAGCAGTTCGGGTTCGAACACTGAAGCTTTCTTT.

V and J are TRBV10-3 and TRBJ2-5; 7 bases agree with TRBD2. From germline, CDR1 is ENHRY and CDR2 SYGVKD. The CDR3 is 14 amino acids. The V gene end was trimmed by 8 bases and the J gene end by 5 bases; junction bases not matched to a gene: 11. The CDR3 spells CAIQGQWEGETQYF. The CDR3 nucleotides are TGTGCCATCCAAGGCCAGTGGGAGGGTGAGACCCAGTACTTC.

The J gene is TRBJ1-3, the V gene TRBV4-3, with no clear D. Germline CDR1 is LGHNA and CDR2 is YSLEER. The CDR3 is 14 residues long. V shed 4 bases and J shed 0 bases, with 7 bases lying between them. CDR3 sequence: CASSPTYSGNTIYF. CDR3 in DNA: TGCGCCAGCAGCCCAACATACTCTGGAAACACCATATATTTT.

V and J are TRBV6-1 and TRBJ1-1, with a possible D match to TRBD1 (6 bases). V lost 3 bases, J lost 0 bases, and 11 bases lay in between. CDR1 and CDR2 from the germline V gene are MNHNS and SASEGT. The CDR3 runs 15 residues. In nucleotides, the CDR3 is TGTGCCAGCAGTGAGGCCGACAGGATGAACACTGAAGCTTTCTTT. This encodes CASSEADRMNTEAFF.

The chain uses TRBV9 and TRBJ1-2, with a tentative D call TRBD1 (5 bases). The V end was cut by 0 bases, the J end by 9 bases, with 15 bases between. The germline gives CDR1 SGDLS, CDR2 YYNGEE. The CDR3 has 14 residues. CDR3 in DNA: TGTGCCAGCAGCGTAGGTGGCAGGGTGTCCAGCTACACCTTC. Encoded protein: CASSVGGRVSSYTF.

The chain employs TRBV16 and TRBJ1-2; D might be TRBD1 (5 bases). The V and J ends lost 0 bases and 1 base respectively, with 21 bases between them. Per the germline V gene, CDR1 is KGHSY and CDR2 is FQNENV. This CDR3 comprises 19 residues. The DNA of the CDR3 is TGTGCCAGCAGCCAATCGAGAGCGGCGTTTGGGGGGGATAACTATGGCTACACCTTC. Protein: CASSQSRAAFGGDNYGYTF.

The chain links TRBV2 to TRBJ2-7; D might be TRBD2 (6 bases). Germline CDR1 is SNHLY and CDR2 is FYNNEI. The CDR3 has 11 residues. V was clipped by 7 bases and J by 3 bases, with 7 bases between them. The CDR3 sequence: CASMGGYEQYF. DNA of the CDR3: TGTGCCAGCATGGGGGGCTACGAGCAGTACTTC.

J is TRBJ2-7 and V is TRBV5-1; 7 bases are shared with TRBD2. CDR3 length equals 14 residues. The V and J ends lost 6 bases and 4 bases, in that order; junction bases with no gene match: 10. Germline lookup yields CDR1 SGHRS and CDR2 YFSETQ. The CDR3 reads CASTIAGGSYEQYF. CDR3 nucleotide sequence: TGCGCCAGCACCATAGCCGGGGGGTCTTACGAGCAGTACTTC.

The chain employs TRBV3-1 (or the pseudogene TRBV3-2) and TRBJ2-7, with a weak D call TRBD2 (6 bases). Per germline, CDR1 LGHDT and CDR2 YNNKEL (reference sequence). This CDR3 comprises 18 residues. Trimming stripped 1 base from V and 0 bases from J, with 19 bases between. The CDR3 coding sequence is TGTGCCAGCAGCCAAGGGAGGGGAGACGGTTCAAGCTCCTACGAGCAGTACTTC. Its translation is CASSQGRGDGSSSYEQYF.

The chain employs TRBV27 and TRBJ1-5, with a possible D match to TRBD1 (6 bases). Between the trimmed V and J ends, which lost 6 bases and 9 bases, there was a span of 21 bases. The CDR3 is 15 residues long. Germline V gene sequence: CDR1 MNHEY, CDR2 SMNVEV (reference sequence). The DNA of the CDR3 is TGTGCCAGCAGACCCGGGACACAGGCATCGTGGCCCCAGCATTTT. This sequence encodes CASRPGTQASWPQHF.

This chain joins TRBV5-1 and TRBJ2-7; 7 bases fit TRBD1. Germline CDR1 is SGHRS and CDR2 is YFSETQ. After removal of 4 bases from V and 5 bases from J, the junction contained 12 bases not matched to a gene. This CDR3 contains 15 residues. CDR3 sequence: CASSRGLQGRNEQYF. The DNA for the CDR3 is TGCGCCAGCAGCCGCGGATTACAGGGGCGGAACGAGCAGTACTTC.

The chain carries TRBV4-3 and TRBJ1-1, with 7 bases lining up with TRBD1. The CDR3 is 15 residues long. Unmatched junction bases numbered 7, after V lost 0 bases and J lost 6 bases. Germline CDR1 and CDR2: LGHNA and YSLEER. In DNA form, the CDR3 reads TGCGCCAGCAGCCAAGAGCCAGGGGGGTACGCTGAAGCTTTCTTT. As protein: CASSQEPGGYAEAFF.

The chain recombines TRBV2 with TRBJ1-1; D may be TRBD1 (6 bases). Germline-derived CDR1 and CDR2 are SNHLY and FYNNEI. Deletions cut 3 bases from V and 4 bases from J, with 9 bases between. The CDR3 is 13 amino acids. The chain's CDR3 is CASSEYRATEAFF. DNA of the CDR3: TGTGCCAGCAGTGAGTACAGGGCCACTGAAGCTTTCTTT.

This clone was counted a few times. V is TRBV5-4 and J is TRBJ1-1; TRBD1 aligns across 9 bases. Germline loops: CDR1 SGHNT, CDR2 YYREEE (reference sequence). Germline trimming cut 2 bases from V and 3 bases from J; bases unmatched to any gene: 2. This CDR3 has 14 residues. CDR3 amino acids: CASSFGDRDTEAFF. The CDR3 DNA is TGTGCCAGCAGCTTCGGGGACAGGGACACTGAAGCTTTCTTT.

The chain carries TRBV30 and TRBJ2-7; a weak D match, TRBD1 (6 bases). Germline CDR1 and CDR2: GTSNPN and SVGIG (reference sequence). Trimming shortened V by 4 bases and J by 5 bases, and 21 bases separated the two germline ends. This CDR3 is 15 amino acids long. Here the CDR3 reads CAWTITGSMGDEQYF. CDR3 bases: TGTGCCTGGACCATCACAGGGTCTATGGGGGACGAGCAGTACTTC.

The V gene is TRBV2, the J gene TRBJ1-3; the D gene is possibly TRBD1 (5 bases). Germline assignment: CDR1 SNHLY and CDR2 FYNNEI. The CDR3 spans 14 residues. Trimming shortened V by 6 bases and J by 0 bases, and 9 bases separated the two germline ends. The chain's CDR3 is CASRRGDSGNTIYF. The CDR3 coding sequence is TGTGCCAGCAGGCGGGGGGACTCTGGAAACACCATATATTTT.